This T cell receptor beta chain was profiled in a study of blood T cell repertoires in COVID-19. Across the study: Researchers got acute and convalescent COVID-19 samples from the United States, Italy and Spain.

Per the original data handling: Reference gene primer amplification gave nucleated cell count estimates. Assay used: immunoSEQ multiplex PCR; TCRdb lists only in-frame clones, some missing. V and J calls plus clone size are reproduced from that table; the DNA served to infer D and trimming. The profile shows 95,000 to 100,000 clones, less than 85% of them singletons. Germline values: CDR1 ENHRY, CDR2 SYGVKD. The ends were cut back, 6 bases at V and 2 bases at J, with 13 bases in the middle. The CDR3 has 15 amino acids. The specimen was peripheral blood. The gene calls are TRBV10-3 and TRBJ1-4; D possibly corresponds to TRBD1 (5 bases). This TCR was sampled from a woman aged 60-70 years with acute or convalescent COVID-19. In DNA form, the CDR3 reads TGTGCCATCAGACCGAACGCAGGGACTAATGAAAAACTGTTTTTT. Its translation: CAIRPNAGTNEKLFF.